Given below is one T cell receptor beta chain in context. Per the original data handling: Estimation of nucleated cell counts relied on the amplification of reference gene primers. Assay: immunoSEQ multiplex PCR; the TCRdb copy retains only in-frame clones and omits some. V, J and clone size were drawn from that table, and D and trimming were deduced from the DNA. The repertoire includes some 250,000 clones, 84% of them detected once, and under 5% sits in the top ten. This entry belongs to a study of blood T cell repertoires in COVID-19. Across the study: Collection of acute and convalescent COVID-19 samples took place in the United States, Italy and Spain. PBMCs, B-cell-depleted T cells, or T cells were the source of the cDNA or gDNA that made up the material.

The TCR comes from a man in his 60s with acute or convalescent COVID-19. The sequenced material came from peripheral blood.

CDR3 nucleotide sequence: TGTGCCAGCAGCGAACCGGGACTCGAAGGGGGCTACACCTTC. It specifies CASSEPGLEGGYTF. This sequence joins TRBV7-3 and TRBJ1-2; D possibly corresponds to TRBD1 (5 bases). The CDR3 length is 14 residues. The germline V gene has CDR1 SGHTA and CDR2 FQGTGA. V lost 5 bases, J lost 8 bases, and 18 bases lay in between. The full variable domain, in which reference TRBV7-3 and TRBJ1-2 provide the parts outside the CDR3, is GAGVSQTPSNKVTEKGKYVELRCDPISGHTALYWYRQSLGQGPEFLIYFQGTGAADDSGLPNDRFFAVRPEGSVSTLKIQRTERGDSAVYLCASSEPGLEGGYTFGSGTRLTVV.